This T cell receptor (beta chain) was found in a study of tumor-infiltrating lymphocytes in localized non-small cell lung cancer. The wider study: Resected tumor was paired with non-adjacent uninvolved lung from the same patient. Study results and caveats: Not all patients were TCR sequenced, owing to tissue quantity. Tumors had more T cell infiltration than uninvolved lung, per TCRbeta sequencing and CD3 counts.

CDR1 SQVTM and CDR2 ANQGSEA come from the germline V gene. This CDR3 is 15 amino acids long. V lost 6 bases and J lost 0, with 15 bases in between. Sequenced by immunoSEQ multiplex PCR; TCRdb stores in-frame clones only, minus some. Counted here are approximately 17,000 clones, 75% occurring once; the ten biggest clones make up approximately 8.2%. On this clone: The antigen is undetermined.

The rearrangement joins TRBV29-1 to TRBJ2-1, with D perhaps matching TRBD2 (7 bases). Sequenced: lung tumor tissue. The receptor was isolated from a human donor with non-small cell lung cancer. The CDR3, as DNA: TGCAGCGTCCCTAGGAGGGGGGGCTCCTACAATGAGCAGTTCTTC. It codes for CSVPRRGGSYNEQFF.